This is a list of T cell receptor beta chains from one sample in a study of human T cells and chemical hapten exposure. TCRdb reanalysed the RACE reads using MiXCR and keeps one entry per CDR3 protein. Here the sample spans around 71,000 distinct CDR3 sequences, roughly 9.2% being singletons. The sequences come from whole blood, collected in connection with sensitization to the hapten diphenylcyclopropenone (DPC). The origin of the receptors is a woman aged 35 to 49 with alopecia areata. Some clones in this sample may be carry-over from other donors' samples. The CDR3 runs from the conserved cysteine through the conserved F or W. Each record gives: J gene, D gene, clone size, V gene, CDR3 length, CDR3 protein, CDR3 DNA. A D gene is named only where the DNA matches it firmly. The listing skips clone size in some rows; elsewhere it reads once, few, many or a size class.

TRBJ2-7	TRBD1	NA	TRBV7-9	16	CASSRGPGSGGYEQYF	TGTGCCAGCAGCCGAGGCCCAGGGTCAGGGGGCTACGAGCAGTACTTC
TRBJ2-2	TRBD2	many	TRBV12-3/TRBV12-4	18	CASSLTSGGVANTGELFF	TGTGCCAGCAGTCTGACTAGCGGGGGGGTCGCGAACACCGGGGAGCTGTTTTTT
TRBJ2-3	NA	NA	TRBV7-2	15	CASSLLGKDTDTQYF	TGTGCCAGCAGCTTATTGGGCAAAGACACAGATACGCAGTATTTT
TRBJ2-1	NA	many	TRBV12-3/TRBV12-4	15	CASSLEPSAYNEQFF	TGTGCCAGCAGTTTAGAACCCTCCGCCTACAATGAGCAGTTCTTC
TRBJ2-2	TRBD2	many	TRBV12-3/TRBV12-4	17	CASSPQRGGPNTGELFF	TGTGCCAGCAGCCCTCAACGGGGGGGCCCGAACACCGGGGAGCTGTTTTTT
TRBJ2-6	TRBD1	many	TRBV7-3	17	CASSRRDRSAGANVLTF	TGTGCCAGCAGCAGGAGGGACAGGTCCGCTGGGGCCAACGTCCTGACTTTC
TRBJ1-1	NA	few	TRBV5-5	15	CASSLALVGNTEAFF	TGTGCCAGCAGCTTGGCGTTAGTGGGGAACACTGAAGCTTTCTTT
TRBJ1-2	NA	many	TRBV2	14	CASSEVQTLYGYTF	TGTGCCAGCAGTGAGGTCCAGACGCTATATGGCTACACCTTC
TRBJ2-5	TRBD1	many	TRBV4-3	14	CASSQVDREGTQYF	TGCGCCAGCAGCCAAGTCGACAGGGAAGGGACCCAGTACTTC
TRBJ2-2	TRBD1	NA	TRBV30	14	CAWRNTGGTGELFF	TGTGCCTGGAGAAACACAGGGGGCACCGGGGAGCTGTTTTTT
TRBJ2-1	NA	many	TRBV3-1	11	CASSFYNEQFF	TGTGCCAGCAGCTTCTACAATGAGCAGTTCTTC
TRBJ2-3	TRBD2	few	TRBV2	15	CASKQRSGGLDTQYF	TGTGCCAGCAAACAGCGGAGCGGGGGCTTGGATACGCAGTATTTT
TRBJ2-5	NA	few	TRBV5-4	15	CASSRGARNQETQYF	TGTGCCAGCAGCCGGGGGGCACGAAACCAAGAGACCCAGTACTTC
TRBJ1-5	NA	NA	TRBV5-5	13	CASSLDPNQPQHF	TGTGCCAGCAGCTTGGACCCAAATCAGCCCCAGCATTTT
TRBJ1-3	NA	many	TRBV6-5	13	CASSPKGFSTIYF	TGTGCCAGCAGCCCAAAGGGGTTTAGCACCATATATTTT
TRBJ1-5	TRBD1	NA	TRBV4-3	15	CASSQGTGINQPQHF	TGCGCCAGCAGCCAGGGGACAGGCATCAATCAGCCCCAGCATTTT
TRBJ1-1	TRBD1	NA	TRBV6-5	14	CASSLPGTGGQAFF	TGTGCCAGCAGCCTCCCCGGGACAGGGGGACAAGCTTTCTTT
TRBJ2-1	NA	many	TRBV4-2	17	CASSRVWATEEGREQFF	TGTGCCAGCAGCCGTGTCTGGGCTACAGAAGAAGGACGTGAGCAGTTCTTC
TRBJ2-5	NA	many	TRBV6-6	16	CASSSPGGGRTETQYF	TGTGCCAGCAGTTCCCCTGGAGGGGGTCGGACAGAGACCCAGTACTTC
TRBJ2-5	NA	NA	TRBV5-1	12	CASSLEGKTQYF	TGCGCCAGCAGCTTGGAGGGGAAGACCCAGTACTTC
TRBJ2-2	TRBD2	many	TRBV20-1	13	CSVKRGNTGELFF	TGCAGTGTGAAGCGGGGGAACACCGGGGAGCTGTTTTTT
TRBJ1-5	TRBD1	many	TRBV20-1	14	CSALRDRVFQPQHF	TGCAGTGCTCTCCGGGACAGGGTTTTTCAGCCCCAGCATTTT
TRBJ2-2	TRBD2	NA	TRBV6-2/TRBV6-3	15	CASNRGVRNTGELFF	TGTGCCAGCAATCGGGGGGTGCGGAACACCGGGGAGCTGTTTTTT
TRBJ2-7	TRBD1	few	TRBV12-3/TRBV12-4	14	CASGGQGQSYEQYF	TGTGCCAGCGGGGGACAGGGCCAGTCCTACGAGCAGTACTTC
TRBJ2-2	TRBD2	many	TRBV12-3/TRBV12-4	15	CASRAGGVNTGELFF	TGTGCCAGTCGGGCGGGGGGCGTCAACACCGGGGAGCTGTTTTTT
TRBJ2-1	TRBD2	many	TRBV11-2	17	CASSLLLDSGGANEQFF	TGTGCCAGCAGCCTCCTTTTGGATAGCGGGGGGGCTAATGAGCAGTTCTTC
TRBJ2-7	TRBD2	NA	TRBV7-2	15	CASSLVAGESYEQYF	TGTGCCAGCAGCTTAGTCGCGGGGGAGAGCTACGAGCAGTACTTC
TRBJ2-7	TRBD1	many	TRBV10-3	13	CAITRQGIGEQYF	TGTGCCATCACCCGACAGGGGATCGGGGAGCAGTACTTC
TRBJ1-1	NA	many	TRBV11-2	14	CASRGTLDTLGAFF	TGTGCCAGCAGGGGAACCCTGGACACACTGGGAGCTTTCTTT
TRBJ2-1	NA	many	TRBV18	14	CASSPQGTFNEQFF	TGTGCCAGCTCACCACAAGGGACCTTCAATGAGCAGTTCTTC
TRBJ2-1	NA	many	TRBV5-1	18	CASSLAKAGVNLGGEQFF	TGCGCCAGCAGCTTGGCCAAAGCAGGGGTCAATTTAGGGGGTGAGCAGTTCTTC
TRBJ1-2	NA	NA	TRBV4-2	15	CASSQVLSQSYGYTF	TGTGCCAGCAGCCAAGTTTTGTCACAGAGCTATGGCTACACCTTC
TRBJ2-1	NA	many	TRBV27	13	CASSLSEYNEQFF	TGTGCCAGCAGTTTATCCGAGTACAATGAGCAGTTCTTC
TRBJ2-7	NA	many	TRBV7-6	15	CASSLGGTGSYEQYF	TGTGCCAGCAGCTTAGGGGGGACCGGCTCCTACGAGCAGTACTTC
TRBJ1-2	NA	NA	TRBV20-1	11	CSAELSYGYTF	TGCAGTGCTGAACTGAGCTATGGCTACACCTTC
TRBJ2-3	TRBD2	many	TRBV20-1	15	CSAKKGAGGRDTQYF	TGCAGTGCTAAAAAGGGAGCGGGGGGCAGGGATACGCAGTATTTT
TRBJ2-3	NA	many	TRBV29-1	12	CSVEVRADTQYF	TGCAGCGTTGAAGTAAGGGCAGATACGCAGTATTTT
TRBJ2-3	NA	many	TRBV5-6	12	CASLATADTQYF	TGTGCCAGCCTGGCGACGGCAGATACGCAGTATTTT
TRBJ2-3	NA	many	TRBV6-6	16	CASSRNKPSSTDTQYF	TGTGCCAGCAGCCGAAACAAACCCTCTAGCACAGATACGCAGTATTTT
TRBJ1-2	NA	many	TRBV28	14	CASSYAGSNYGYTF	TGTGCCAGCAGTTATGCAGGTTCTAACTATGGCTACACCTTC
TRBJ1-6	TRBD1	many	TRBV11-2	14	CASSLETGESPLHF	TGTGCCAGCAGCTTAGAAACAGGGGAATCACCCCTCCACTTT
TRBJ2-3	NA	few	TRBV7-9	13	CASSFGGTDTQYF	TGTGCCAGCAGCTTTGGGGGCACAGATACGCAGTATTTT
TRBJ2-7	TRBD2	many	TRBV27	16	CASSSSLAGLAYEQYF	TGTGCCAGCAGTTCCAGTCTAGCGGGGCTGGCCTACGAGCAGTACTTC
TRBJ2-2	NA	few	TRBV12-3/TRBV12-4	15	CASSFGVTNTGELFF	TGTGCCAGCAGTTTTGGGGTAACGAACACCGGGGAGCTGTTTTTT
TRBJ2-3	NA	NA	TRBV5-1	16	CASSLGARTNTDTQYF	TGCGCCAGCAGCTTGGGGGCACGGACTAACACAGATACGCAGTATTTT
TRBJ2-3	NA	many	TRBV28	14	CASSLDTSTDTQYF	TGTGCCAGCAGTTTGGACACAAGCACAGATACGCAGTATTTT
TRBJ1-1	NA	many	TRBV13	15	CASSSARLGRTEAFF	TGTGCCAGCAGCTCCGCCCGGCTGGGGAGAACTGAAGCTTTCTTT
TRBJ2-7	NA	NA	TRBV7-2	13	CASSLGRHYEQYF	TGTGCCAGCAGCTTAGGCCGGCACTACGAGCAGTACTTC
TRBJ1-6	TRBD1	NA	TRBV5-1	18	CASSASQGASSYNSPLHF	TGCGCCAGCAGCGCCTCACAGGGGGCTAGCTCCTATAATTCACCCCTCCACTTT
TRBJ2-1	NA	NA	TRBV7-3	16	CASSLARWDGDNEQFF	TGTGCCAGCAGCTTAGCCCGTTGGGACGGGGACAATGAGCAGTTCTTC
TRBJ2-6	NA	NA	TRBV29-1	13	CSVEGSGANVLTF	TGCAGCGTTGAGGGCTCTGGGGCCAACGTCCTGACTTTC
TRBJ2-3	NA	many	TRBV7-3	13	CASSTAPTDTQYF	TGTGCCAGCAGCACGGCCCCCACAGATACGCAGTATTTT
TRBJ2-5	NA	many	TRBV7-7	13	CASSLSGRETQYF	TGTGCTAGCAGCTTAAGCGGCCGAGAGACCCAGTACTTC
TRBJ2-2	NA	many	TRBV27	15	CASSLAVGNTGELFF	TGTGCCAGCAGTTTAGCAGTAGGGAACACCGGGGAGCTGTTTTTT
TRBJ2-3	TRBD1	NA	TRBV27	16	CASSLGTGGVLHTQYF	TGTGCCAGCAGTCTCGGGACAGGGGGGGTTCTCCATACGCAGTATTTT
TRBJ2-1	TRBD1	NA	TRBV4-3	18	CASSQAPPGTGYYNEQFF	TGCGCCAGCAGCCAAGCCCCCCCCGGGACAGGGTATTACAATGAGCAGTTCTTC
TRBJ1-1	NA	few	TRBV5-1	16	CASTLNGGAVNTEAFF	TGCGCCAGCACCCTGAATGGGGGCGCGGTGAACACTGAAGCTTTCTTT
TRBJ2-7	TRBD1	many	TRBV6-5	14	CASRDPGQAYEQYF	TGTGCCAGCAGAGACCCGGGACAGGCCTACGAGCAGTACTTC
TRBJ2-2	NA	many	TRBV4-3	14	CASSVSAGYGELFF	TGCGCCAGCAGCGTTAGCGCGGGATACGGGGAGCTGTTTTTT
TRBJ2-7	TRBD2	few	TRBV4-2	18	CASSQGVPSGGTPYEQYF	TGTGCCAGCAGCCAAGGGGTTCCTAGCGGGGGGACCCCCTACGAGCAGTACTTC